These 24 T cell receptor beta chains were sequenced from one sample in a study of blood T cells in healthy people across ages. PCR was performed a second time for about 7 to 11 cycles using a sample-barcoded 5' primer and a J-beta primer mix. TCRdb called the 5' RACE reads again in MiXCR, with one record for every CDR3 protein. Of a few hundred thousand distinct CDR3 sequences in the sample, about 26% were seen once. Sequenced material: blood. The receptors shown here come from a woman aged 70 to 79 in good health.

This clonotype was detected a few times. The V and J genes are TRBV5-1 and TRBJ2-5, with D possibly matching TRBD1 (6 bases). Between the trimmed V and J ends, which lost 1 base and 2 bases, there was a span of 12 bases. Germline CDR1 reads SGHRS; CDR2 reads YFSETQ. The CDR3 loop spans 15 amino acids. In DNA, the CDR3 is TGCGCCAGCAGCTTGAGACCAGGGGCGCAAGAGACCCAGTACTTC. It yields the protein CASSLRPGAQETQYF.

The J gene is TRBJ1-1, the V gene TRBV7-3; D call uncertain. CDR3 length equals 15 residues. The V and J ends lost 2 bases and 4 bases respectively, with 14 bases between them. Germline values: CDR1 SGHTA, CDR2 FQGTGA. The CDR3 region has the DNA TGTGCCAGCAGCTTAGGAGTTGGGCTGAGCACTGAAGCTTTCTTT. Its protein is CASSLGVGLSTEAFF.

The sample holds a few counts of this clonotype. The CDR3 loop is CSARDRVGQGLTEQFF. As DNA, the CDR3 is TGCAGTGCTAGAGATCGAGTAGGACAGGGACTAACTGAGCAGTTCTTC. The chain combines TRBV20-1 with TRBJ2-1, with D perhaps TRBD1 (8 bases). Deletions cut 0 bases from V and 9 bases from J, with 21 bases between. From germline, CDR1 is DFQATT and CDR2 SNEGSKA (reference sequence). The CDR3 contains 16 residues.

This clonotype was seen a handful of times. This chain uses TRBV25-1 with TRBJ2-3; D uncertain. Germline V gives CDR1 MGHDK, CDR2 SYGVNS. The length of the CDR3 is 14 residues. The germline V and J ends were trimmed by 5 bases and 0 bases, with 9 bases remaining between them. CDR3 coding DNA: TGTGCCAGCAGTAGGGAAACTAGCACAGATACGCAGTATTTT. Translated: CASSRETSTDTQYF.

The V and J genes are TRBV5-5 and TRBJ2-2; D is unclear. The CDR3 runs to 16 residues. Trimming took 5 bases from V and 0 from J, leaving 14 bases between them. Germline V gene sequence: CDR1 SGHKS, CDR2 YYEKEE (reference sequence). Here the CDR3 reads CASRYYSLANTGELFF. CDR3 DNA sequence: TGTGCCAGCAGATACTACAGCTTAGCGAACACCGGGGAGCTGTTTTTT.

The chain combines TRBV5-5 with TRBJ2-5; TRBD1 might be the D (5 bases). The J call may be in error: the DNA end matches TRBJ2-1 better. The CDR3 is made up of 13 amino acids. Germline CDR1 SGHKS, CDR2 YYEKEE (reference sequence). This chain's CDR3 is CASSSLRDNEQFF. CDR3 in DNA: TGTGCCAGCAGCTCCCTCAGGGACAATGAGCAGTTCTTC.

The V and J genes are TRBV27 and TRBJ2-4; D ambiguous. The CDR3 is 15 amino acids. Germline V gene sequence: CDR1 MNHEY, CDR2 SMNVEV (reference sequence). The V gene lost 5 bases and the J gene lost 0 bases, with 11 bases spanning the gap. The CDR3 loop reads CASSRSTLAKNIQYF. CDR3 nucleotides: TGTGCCAGCAGTCGCTCGACCCTAGCCAAAAACATTCAGTACTTC.

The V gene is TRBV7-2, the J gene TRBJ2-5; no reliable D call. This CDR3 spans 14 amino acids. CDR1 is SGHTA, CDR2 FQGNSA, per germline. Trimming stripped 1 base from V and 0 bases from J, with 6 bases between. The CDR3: CASSLGIHQETQYF. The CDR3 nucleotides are TGTGCCAGCAGCTTAGGGATTCACCAAGAGACCCAGTACTTC.

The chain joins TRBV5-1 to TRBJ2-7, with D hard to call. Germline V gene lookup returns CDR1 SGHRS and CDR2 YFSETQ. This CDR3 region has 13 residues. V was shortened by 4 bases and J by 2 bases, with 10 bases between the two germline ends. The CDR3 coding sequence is TGCGCCAGCAGCCAACCGGAAGCCTACGAGCAGTACTTC. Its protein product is CASSQPEAYEQYF.

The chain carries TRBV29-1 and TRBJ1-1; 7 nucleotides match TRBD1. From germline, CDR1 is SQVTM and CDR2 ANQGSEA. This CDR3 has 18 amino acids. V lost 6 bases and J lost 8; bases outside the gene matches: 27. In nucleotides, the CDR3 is TGCAGCGTCCCAGGTTCTTTTTCGGGGAGGACAGGAGGAATAGAAGCTTTCTTT. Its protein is CSVPGSFSGRTGGIEAFF.

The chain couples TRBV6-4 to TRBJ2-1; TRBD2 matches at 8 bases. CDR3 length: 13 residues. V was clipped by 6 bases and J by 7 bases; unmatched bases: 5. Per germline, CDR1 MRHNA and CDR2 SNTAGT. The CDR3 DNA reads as TGTGCCAGCAGCGCGGGGGGCTCTAATGAGCAGTTCTTC. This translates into CASSAGGSNEQFF.

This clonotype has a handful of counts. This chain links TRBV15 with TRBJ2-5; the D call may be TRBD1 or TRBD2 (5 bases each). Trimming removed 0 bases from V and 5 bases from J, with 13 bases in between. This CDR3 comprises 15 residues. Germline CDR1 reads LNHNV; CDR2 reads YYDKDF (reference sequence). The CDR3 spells CATSRDSKGSETQYF. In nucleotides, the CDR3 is TGTGCCACCAGCAGAGATAGTAAGGGGAGCGAGACCCAGTACTTC.

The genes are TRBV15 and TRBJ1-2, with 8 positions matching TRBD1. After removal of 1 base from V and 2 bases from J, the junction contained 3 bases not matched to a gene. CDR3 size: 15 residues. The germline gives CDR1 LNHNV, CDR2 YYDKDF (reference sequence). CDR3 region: CATSRATGGNYGYTF. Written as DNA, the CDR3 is TGTGCCACCAGCAGAGCCACAGGGGGGAACTATGGCTACACCTTC. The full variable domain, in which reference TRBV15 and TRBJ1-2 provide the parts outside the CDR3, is DAMVIQNPRYQVTQFGKPVTLSCSQTLNHNVMYWYQQKSSQAPKLLFHYYDKDFNNEADTPDNFQSRRPNTSFCFLDIRSPGLGDTAMYLCATSRATGGNYGYTFGSGTRLTVV.

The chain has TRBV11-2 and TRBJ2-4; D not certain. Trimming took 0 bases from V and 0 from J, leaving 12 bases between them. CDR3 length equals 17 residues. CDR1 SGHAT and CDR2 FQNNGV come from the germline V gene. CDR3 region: CASSLESFSVAKNIQYF. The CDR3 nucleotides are TGTGCCAGCAGCTTAGAATCGTTTAGTGTAGCCAAAAACATTCAGTACTTC. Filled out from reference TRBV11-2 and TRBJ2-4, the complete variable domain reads EAGVAQSPRYKIIEKRQSVAFWCNPISGHATLYWYQQILGQGPKLLIQFQNNGVVDDSQLPKDRFSAERLKGVDSTLKIQPAKLEDSAVYLCASSLESFSVAKNIQYFGAGTRLSVL.

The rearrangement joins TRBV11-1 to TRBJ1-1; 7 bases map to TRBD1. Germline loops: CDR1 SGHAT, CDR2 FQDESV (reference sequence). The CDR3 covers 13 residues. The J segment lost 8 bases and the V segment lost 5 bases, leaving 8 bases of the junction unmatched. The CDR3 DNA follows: TGTGCCAGCAGCCAGGGGGGGCGGACAGAAGCTTTCTTT. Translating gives CASSQGGRTEAFF. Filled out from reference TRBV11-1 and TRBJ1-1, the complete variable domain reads EAEVAQSPRYKITEKSQAVAFWCDPISGHATLYWYRQILGQGPELLVQFQDESVVDDSQLPKDRFSAERLKGVDSTLKIQPAELGDSAMYLCASSQGGRTEAFFGQGTRLTVV.

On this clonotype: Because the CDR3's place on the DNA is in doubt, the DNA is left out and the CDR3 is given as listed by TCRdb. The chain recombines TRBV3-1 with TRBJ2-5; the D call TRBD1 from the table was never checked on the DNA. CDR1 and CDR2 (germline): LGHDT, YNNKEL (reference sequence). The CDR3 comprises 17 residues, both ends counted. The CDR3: CASSQVGAGIRGETQCF.

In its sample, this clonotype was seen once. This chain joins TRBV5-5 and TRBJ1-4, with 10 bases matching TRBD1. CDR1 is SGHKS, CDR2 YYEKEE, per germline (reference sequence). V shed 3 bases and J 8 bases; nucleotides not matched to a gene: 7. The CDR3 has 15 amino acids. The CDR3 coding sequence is TGTGCCAGCAGCTCCGACAGGGGGCTTCGGGAAAAACTGTTTTTT. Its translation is CASSSDRGLREKLFF.

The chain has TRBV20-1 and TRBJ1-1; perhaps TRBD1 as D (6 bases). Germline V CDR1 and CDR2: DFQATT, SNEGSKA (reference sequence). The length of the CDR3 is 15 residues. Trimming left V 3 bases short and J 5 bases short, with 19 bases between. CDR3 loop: CSASHGMGGATEAFF. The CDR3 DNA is TGCAGTGCTAGTCACGGGATGGGGGGGGCAACTGAAGCTTTCTTT.

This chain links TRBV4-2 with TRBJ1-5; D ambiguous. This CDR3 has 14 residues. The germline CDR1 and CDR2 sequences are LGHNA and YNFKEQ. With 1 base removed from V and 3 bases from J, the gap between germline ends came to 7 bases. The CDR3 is CASSQVTNNQPQHF. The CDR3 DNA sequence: TGTGCCAGCAGCCAAGTGACAAACAATCAGCCCCAGCATTTT.

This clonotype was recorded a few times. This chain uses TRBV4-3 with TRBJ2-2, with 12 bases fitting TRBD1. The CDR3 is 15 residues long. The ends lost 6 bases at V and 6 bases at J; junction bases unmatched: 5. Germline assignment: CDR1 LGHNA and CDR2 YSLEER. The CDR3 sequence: CASRSGTGGAGELFF. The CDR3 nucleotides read TGCGCCAGCAGATCCGGGACAGGGGGCGCCGGGGAGCTGTTTTTT.

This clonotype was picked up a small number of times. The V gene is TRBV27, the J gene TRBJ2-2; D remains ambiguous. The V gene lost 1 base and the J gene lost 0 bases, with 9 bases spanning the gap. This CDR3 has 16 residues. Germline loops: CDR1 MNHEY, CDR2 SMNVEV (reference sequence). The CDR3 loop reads CASSLYVAANTGELFF. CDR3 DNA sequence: TGTGCCAGCAGTTTATACGTCGCGGCGAACACCGGGGAGCTGTTTTTT.

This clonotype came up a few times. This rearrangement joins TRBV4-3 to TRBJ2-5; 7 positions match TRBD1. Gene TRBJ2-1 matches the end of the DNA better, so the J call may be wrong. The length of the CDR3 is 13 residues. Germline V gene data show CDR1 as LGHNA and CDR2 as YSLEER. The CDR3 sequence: CASSQEGGSEQFF. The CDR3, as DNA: TGCGCCAGCAGCCAAGAAGGGGGCTCTGAGCAGTTCTTC.

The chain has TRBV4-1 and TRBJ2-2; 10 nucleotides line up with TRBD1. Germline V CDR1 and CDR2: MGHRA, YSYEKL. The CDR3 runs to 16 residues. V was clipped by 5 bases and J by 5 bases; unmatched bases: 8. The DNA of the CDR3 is TGCGCCAGCAGCTGGGAGGACAGGGGGGGTACCGGGGAGCTGTTTTTT. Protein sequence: CASSWEDRGGTGELFF.

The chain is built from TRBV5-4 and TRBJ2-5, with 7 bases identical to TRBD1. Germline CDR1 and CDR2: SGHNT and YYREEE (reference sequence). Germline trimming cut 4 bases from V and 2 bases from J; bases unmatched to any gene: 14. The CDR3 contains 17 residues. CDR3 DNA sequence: TGTGCCAGCAGCATCCCGGGACAGCCGAAGACTCAAGAGACCCAGTACTTC. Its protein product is CASSIPGQPKTQETQYF.